These T cell receptor beta chains were read from a single sample in a study of cytomegalovirus exposure and HLA in healthy donors. Generated by immunoSEQ multiplex PCR, the TCRdb table keeps only in-frame clones and is missing some. The sample yields around 190,000 clones, about four fifths seen once. What was sequenced was PBMCs. These TCRs come from a female donor in good health and CMV-seronegative. CDR3s include the opening cysteine and the closing phenylalanine or tryptophan. The D gene is left open where the match is weak. Some rows have no size entry. The others give once, few or many, or a class for an expanded clone.

CDR3nt	CDR3aa	abundance	j_gene	d_gene	v_gene
TGTGCCAGCAGCGTACTAGCGGGAGGTGATACGCAGTATTTT	CASSVLAGGDTQYF	.	TRBJ2-3	TRBD2	TRBV7-2
TGCGCCAGCAGCTTGGAGTTTGACAGGACATTGCGTAGGTATGGCTACACCTTC	CASSLEFDRTLRRYGYTF	few	TRBJ1-2	.	TRBV5-1
TGTGCCAGCAGCTCAGAGGGGGCCTCCGGGTCCGAGCAGTACTTC	CASSSEGASGSEQYF	.	TRBJ2-7	TRBD1	TRBV11-2
TGTGCCAGCAGTTTAGGGGAGGCCCAGCATTTT	CASSLGEAQHF	.	TRBJ1-5	.	TRBV6-1
TGTGCCAGCAGCGTAGGGACAGGGGGCAATGAGCAGTTCTTC	CASSVGTGGNEQFF	few	TRBJ2-1	TRBD1	TRBV9
TGTGCCAGCAGCTCATTAATCGGGACAGGGTATCAGCCCCAGCATTTT	CASSSLIGTGYQPQHF	.	TRBJ1-5	TRBD1	TRBV7-2
TGTGCCAGCAGCTTGGCGCGGGGGGCGAGCACTGAAGCTTTCTTT	CASSLARGASTEAFF	.	TRBJ1-1	.	TRBV6-5
TGTGCCAGCAGCTTACGGCAGGGGAACTCCTACGAGCAGTACTTC	CASSLRQGNSYEQYF	.	TRBJ2-7	.	TRBV7-9
TGTGCCTTGGGACAGGGTGGCTATGGCTACACCTTC	CALGQGGYGYTF	.	TRBJ1-2	TRBD1	TRBV30
TGTGCCAGCAGAAACAGCGGGGGGTACGAGCAGTACTTC	CASRNSGGYEQYF	few	TRBJ2-7	TRBD2	TRBV6-1
TGTGCCAGTAGTAAGGGACTAGTAGACGATTACGAGCAGTACTTC	CASSKGLVDDYEQYF	few	TRBJ2-7	TRBD2	TRBV19
TGTGCCAGCAGCAAAAAGGCGGGGTATGGAAACACCATATATTTT	CASSKKAGYGNTIYF	.	TRBJ1-3	.	TRBV11-3
TGTGCCAGCAGTTTATCCGGGACAGGGAACGAAAAACTGTTTTTT	CASSLSGTGNEKLFF	.	TRBJ1-4	TRBD1	TRBV28
TGTGCCAGCAGTTTAAGGGCAGGGGCCGCGGGCTATGGCTACACCTTC	CASSLRAGAAGYGYTF	.	TRBJ1-2	.	TRBV28
TGCGCCAGCAGCCTCGGGACAGGGGGTGACAATGAGCAGTTCTTC	CASSLGTGGDNEQFF	.	TRBJ2-1	TRBD1	TRBV5-1
TGTGCCAGTAGTATGGGAGGGAGGCTCTCCTACGAGCAGTACTTC	CASSMGGRLSYEQYF	.	TRBJ2-7	TRBD2	TRBV19